Shown below are 5 T cell receptor beta chains from a single sample sequenced in a study of blood T cells in healthy people across ages. Sample-barcoded 5' priming and a J-beta primer mix drove a second PCR of roughly 6 to 12 cycles. A single record per CDR3 protein comes from TCRdb applying MiXCR to the 5' RACE reads. This sample yields some 1,500,000 distinct CDR3 sequences, of which less than 45% are seen a single time; just over 4% belongs to the top ten. Material for sequencing was blood. The receptor set was obtained from a woman younger than 35 in good health.

Here the CDR3 reads CSARRTSGSLGYNEQFF. CDR3 DNA sequence: TGCAGTGCTAGAAGGACTAGCGGGAGCCTGGGTTACAATGAGCAGTTCTTC. J is TRBJ2-1 and V is TRBV20-1; 13 bases line up with TRBD2. J lost 4 bases, V lost 2 bases, and 8 bases had no gene match. This CDR3 region has 17 residues. Germline values: CDR1 DFQATT, CDR2 SNEGSKA (reference sequence).

The chain combines TRBV20-1 with TRBJ2-7; TRBD2 aligns across 11 bases. The V segment lost 3 bases and the J segment 4 bases; nucleotides outside the gene matches: 5. Germline CDR1 is DFQATT and CDR2 is SNEGSKA (reference sequence). This CDR3 spans 14 amino acids. CDR3 amino acids: CSASVGLADYEQYF. CDR3 sequence (DNA): TGCAGTGCTAGCGTGGGACTAGCGGATTACGAGCAGTACTTC.

V is TRBV3-1 and J is TRBJ2-7; no firm D call. Trimming shortened V by 1 base and J by 3 bases, and 4 bases separated the two germline ends. Germline-derived CDR1 and CDR2 are LGHDT and YNNKEL (reference sequence). The CDR3 covers 12 residues. The CDR3: CASSQAVYEQYF. In DNA, the CDR3 is TGTGCCAGCAGCCAAGCTGTCTACGAGCAGTACTTC.

A word on this clonotype: This may come from a read error, since a much larger clone is one base off. This chain connects TRBV5-6 to TRBJ2-3, with D unresolved. V lost 4 bases and J lost 1, with 7 bases in between. Germline V lookup: CDR1 SGHDT, CDR2 YYEEEE. The CDR3 extends over 13 amino acids. The CDR3 sequence is CASSTWGTDTQYF. CDR3 DNA: TGTGCCAGCAGCACCTGGGGCACAGATACGCAGTATTTT.

This clonotype was seen a handful of times. V and J are TRBV2 and TRBJ2-4; possibly TRBD2 for D (5 bases). V shed 3 bases and J shed 13 bases, with 16 bases lying between them. CDR3 size: 13 residues. Germline CDR1 reads SNHLY; CDR2 reads FYNNEI. The CDR3 spells CASSDRESGEQYF. The CDR3 region has the DNA TGTGCCAGCAGTGATCGGGAATCCGGTGAGCAGTACTTC.